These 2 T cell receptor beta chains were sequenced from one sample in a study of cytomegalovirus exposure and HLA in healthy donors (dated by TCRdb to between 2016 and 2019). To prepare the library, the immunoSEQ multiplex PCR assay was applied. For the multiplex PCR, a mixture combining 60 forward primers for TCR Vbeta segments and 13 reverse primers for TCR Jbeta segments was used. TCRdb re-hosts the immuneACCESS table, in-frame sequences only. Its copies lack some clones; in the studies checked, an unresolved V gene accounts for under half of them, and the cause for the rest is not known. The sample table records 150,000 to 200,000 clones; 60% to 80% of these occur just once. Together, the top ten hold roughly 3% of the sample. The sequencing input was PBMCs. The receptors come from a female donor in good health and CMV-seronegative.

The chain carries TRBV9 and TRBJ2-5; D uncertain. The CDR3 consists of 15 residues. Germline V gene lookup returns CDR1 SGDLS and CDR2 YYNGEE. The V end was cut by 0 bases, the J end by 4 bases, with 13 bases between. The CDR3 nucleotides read TGTGCCAGCAGCGTAGCGGGTCTAGACGGAGAGACCCAGTACTTC. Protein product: CASSVAGLDGETQYF.

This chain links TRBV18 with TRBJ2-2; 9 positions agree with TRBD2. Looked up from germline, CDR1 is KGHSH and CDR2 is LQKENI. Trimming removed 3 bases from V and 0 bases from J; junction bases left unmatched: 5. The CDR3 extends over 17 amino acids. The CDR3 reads CASSPRLAVTNTGELFF. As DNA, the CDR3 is TGTGCCAGCTCACCTAGACTAGCGGTAACGAACACCGGGGAGCTGTTTTTT.